These 17 T cell receptor beta chains originate from one sample sequenced in a study of shared clonotypes between healthy human individuals. CD45RO-negative, CCR7-selected cells formed the naive CD8 fraction, which excluded terminally differentiated effector memory CD45RA+ cells. Using immunoSEQ multiplex PCR, the repertoire was profiled, and TCRdb retains in-frame clones only, with some absent. The table lists nearly 2 million clones, about 95% of them singletons. The source material was naive CD8+ T cells sorted from blood. The receptors derive from a man between 18 and 35 years old in good health.

In regard to this clone: Other DNA sequences in this sample translate to the same CDR3. V is TRBV5-1 and J is TRBJ2-7; D is unresolved. Trimming pared 2 bases from V and 0 bases from J, leaving 6 bases between. The CDR3 has 13 residues. Germline V lookup: CDR1 SGHRS, CDR2 YFSETQ. CDR3 nucleotides: TGCGCCAGCAGCTTTGGGGTCTCCTACGAGCAGTACTTC. Protein: CASSFGVSYEQYF.

The chain recombines TRBV6-6 with TRBJ2-2; 7 bases agree with TRBD1. The CDR3 length is 15 residues. Germline lookup yields CDR1 MNHNY and CDR2 SVGAGI (reference sequence). J lost 0 bases, V lost 7 bases, and 5 bases had no gene match. CDR3 sequence reads: CASITGTANTGELFF. CDR3 in DNA: TGTGCCAGCATCACCGGGACAGCGAACACCGGGGAGCTGTTTTTT.

The genes are TRBV2 and TRBJ1-6; D possibly corresponds to TRBD1 (5 bases). Germline CDR1 reads SNHLY; CDR2 reads FYNNEI. The V gene lost 7 bases and the J gene lost 5 bases, with 15 bases spanning the gap. The CDR3 loop spans 15 amino acids. The CDR3 nucleotides read TGTGCCAGCATGGACCGGGACGGTGATAATTCACCCCTCCACTTT. It is translated as CASMDRDGDNSPLHF.

This clone was observed a few times. The chain carries TRBV10-3 and TRBJ1-2; 7 bases are shared with TRBD1. The germline V gene has CDR1 ENHRY and CDR2 SYGVKD. V gave up 5 bases and J gave up 2 bases; unmatched junction bases: 5. The CDR3 spans 14 residues. This CDR3 is CAISYDRVNYGYTF. CDR3 DNA sequence: TGTGCCATCAGTTACGACAGGGTCAACTATGGCTACACCTTC.

This rearrangement joins TRBV4-1 to TRBJ2-7; TRBD2 matches at 7 bases. Germline trimming cut 3 bases from V and 1 base from J; bases unmatched to any gene: 6. Germline V gene data show CDR1 as MGHRA and CDR2 as YSYEKL. There are 15 residues in the CDR3. CDR3 protein: CASSQTLADSYEQYF. CDR3 sequence (DNA): TGCGCCAGCAGCCAGACCCTAGCGGATTCCTACGAGCAGTACTTC.

V and J are TRBV10-2 and TRBJ2-3, with 9 bases that match TRBD2. The CDR3 runs to 17 residues. J was trimmed by 1 base and V by 0 bases; bases with no gene match: 5. CDR1 and CDR2 from the germline V gene are WSHSY and SAAADI. CDR3 sequence: CASSESDSGGGTDTQYF. DNA of the CDR3: TGCGCCAGCAGTGAGTCGGATAGCGGGGGTGGCACAGATACGCAGTATTTT.

Concerning this clone: At one boundary the junction diverges from the germline segment, which might be a read error. The chain's CDR3 is CASSEQLAEHVF. CDR3 bases: TGTGCCAGCAGTGAACAACTAGCTGAACATGTCTTC. The chain has TRBV2 and TRBJ2-1; D perhaps matches TRBD2 (6 bases). The CDR3 spans 12 residues. CDR1 and CDR2 (germline): SNHLY, FYNNEI.

The V gene is TRBV7-9, the J gene TRBJ2-1; D gene ambiguous. Germline-derived CDR1 and CDR2 are SEHNR and FQNEAQ (reference sequence). CDR3 length: 13 residues. Trimming shortened V by 5 bases and J by 15 bases, and 20 bases separated the two germline ends. The CDR3 region is CASSLGEPTVGFF. CDR3 DNA sequence: TGTGCCAGCAGCCTAGGAGAACCCACCGTAGGGTTCTTC.

The chain is built from TRBV4-1 and TRBJ2-2; 7 bases are a match to TRBD1. Germline V CDR1 and CDR2: MGHRA, YSYEKL. The CDR3 is 17 amino acids. Unmatched junction bases numbered 6, after V lost 1 base and J lost 1 base. CDR3 residues: CASSQAGTDLNTGELFF. The CDR3 nucleotides read TGCGCCAGCAGCCAAGCCGGGACAGATTTGAACACCGGGGAGCTGTTTTTT.

This sequence joins TRBV5-6 and TRBJ2-3; D remains ambiguous. This CDR3 is built from 15 residues. The V gene's germline CDR1 is SGHDT and CDR2 YYEEEE. The germline V and J ends were trimmed by 0 bases and 2 bases, with 10 bases remaining between them. The CDR3: CASSLVTPTTDTQYF. CDR3 in DNA: TGTGCCAGCAGCTTGGTGACACCCACCACAGATACGCAGTATTTT.

This clone was counted once. The rearrangement joins TRBV27 to TRBJ1-2; D uncertain. The CDR3 totals 13 residues. Germline-derived CDR1 and CDR2 are MNHEY and SMNVEV (reference sequence). V lost 1 base and J lost 7, with 10 bases in between. The CDR3 DNA follows: TGTGCCAGCAGTTTATTGGCGGGGTCTGGCTACACCTTC. It translates to CASSLLAGSGYTF.

As for this clone: Distinct nucleotide sequences in the sample also encode this CDR3. This sequence joins TRBV27 and TRBJ2-3; D may match TRBD1 or TRBD2 (5 bases each). The germline V and J ends were trimmed by 2 bases and 0 bases, with 9 bases remaining between them. The CDR3 is 15 amino acids. Germline V gives CDR1 MNHEY, CDR2 SMNVEV (reference sequence). The CDR3 DNA is TGTGCCAGCAGTTTACGGGACGGTAGCACAGATACGCAGTATTTT. Residues: CASSLRDGSTDTQYF.

This rearrangement joins TRBV19 to TRBJ1-2, with 7 bases lining up with TRBD1. V gave up 6 bases and J gave up 4 bases; unmatched junction bases: 11. Germline CDR1 reads LNHDA; CDR2 reads SQIVND (reference sequence). The CDR3 is 15 residues long. This CDR3 reads CASSDFDREFYGYTF. Here the CDR3 DNA reads TGTGCCAGTAGCGATTTCGACAGGGAGTTCTATGGCTACACCTTC.

Of note for this clone: The same CDR3 arises from other DNA sequences in this sample as well. The chain is built from TRBV9 and TRBJ1-2, with a tentative D call TRBD1 (5 bases). V dropped 4 bases and J dropped 2 bases, with 9 bases sitting between them. The CDR3 contains 13 residues. Germline V gene data show CDR1 as SGDLS and CDR2 as YYNGEE. CDR3 loop: CASSTGGNYGYTF. CDR3 sequence (DNA): TGTGCCAGCAGCACGGGGGGGAACTATGGCTACACCTTC.

CDR3 region: CASSHGLAGPLNTGELFF. The CDR3 DNA is TGTGCCAGTAGTCACGGACTAGCGGGGCCATTGAACACCGGGGAGCTGTTTTTT. This chain uses TRBV19 with TRBJ2-2; 12 bases match TRBD2. CDR1 is LNHDA and CDR2 is SQIVND in the germline V gene (reference sequence). V lost 5 bases to trimming and J lost 1 base; unmatched junction nucleotides: 8. The CDR3 loop spans 18 amino acids. The whole variable domain, remainder taken from reference TRBV19 and TRBJ2-2, is DGGITQSPKYLFRKEGQNVTLSCEQNLNHDAMYWYRQDPGQGLRLIYYSQIVNDFQKGDIAEGYSVSREKKESFPLTVTSAQKNPTAFYLCASSHGLAGPLNTGELFFGEGSRLTVL.

The V and J genes are TRBV2 and TRBJ1-5; 9 bases map to TRBD1. J was trimmed by 4 bases and V by 11 bases; bases with no gene match: 9. CDR3 length: 14 residues. Per the germline V gene, CDR1 is SNHLY and CDR2 is FYNNEI. The CDR3: CACELGQGNQPQHF. CDR3 nucleotides: TGTGCCTGCGAATTGGGACAGGGTAATCAGCCCCAGCATTTT.

J is TRBJ2-7 and V is TRBV4-1, with D unclear. Per germline, CDR1 MGHRA and CDR2 YSYEKL. CDR3 length equals 12 residues. V dropped 1 base and J dropped 7 bases, with 8 bases sitting between them. For the CDR3, the DNA is TGCGCCAGCAGCCAAGGGACGGCAGAGCAGTACTTC. Translated, it gives CASSQGTAEQYF.